The 16 T cell receptor beta chains in this list originate from one sample, sequenced in a study of cytomegalovirus exposure and HLA in healthy donors. PCR used 60 Vbeta primers and 13 Jbeta primers. Produced via immunoSEQ multiplex PCR; TCRdb's table is partial and in-frame only. The table lists 150,000 to 200,000 clones, approximately 85% of them singletons. Sequenced material: PBMCs. Receptors originate from a man between 18 and 35 years old in good health and CMV-seropositive.

This rearrangement joins TRBV14 to TRBJ2-5; no definite D call. CDR3 size: 15 residues. Trimming left V 1 base short and J 9 bases short, with 18 bases between. Germline-derived CDR1 and CDR2 are SGHDN and FVKESK. CDR3 coding DNA: TGTGCCAGCAGCCAAGCAGGATTATGGGTCTCGTCCCAGTACTTC. It is translated as CASSQAGLWVSSQYF.

CDR3 sequence: CASSFDSAVTQYF. The CDR3, as DNA: TGCGCCAGCAGCTTTGACAGCGCCGTGACCCAGTACTTC. The rearrangement uses TRBV5-1 and TRBJ2-5; the D gene is possibly TRBD1 (5 bases). This CDR3 is built from 13 residues. In germline, CDR1 is SGHRS, CDR2 YFSETQ. V dropped 2 bases and J dropped 7 bases, with 12 bases sitting between them.

The chain uses TRBV5-1 and TRBJ1-1; tentative D call: TRBD1 (6 bases). Per the germline V gene, CDR1 is SGHRS and CDR2 is YFSETQ. The V end was cut by 5 bases, the J end by 5 bases, with 16 bases between. The CDR3 sequence is 14 residues long. The CDR3 DNA reads TGCGCCAGCAGACAGATTCAGGGGCTAACTGAAGCTTTCTTT. It yields the protein CASRQIQGLTEAFF. Full variable domain (rest looked up from reference TRBV5-1 and TRBJ1-1): KAGVTQTPRYLIKTRGQQVTLSCSPISGHRSVSWYQQTPGQGLQFLFEYFSETQRNKGNFPGRFSGRQFSNSRSEMNVSTLELGDSALYLCASRQIQGLTEAFFGQGTRLTVV.

The chain is built from TRBV2 and TRBJ1-1, with TRBD1 identical over 8 bases. The trim removed 4 bases at V and 0 bases at J, leaving 4 bases unmatched. Per germline, CDR1 SNHLY and CDR2 FYNNEI. The CDR3 extends over 15 amino acids. The CDR3 nucleotides read TGTGCCAGCAGTGGTAGACAGGGGATGAACACTGAAGCTTTCTTT. Residues: CASSGRQGMNTEAFF.

This sequence joins TRBV19 and TRBJ1-2; 10 nucleotides match TRBD1. CDR1 is LNHDA, CDR2 SQIVND, per germline (reference sequence). J lost 4 bases, V lost 3 bases, and 5 bases had no gene match. The CDR3 consists of 15 residues. CDR3 in DNA: TGTGCCAGTAGTATCGGGACAGGGGCTAGCTATGGCTACACCTTC. This codes for CASSIGTGASYGYTF.

The J gene is TRBJ1-3, the V gene TRBV30; 7 bases are a match to TRBD1. Trimming cost V 8 bases and J 0 bases; bases outside gene matches: 10. CDR1 GTSNPN and CDR2 SVGIG come from the germline V gene (reference sequence). This CDR3 contains 15 residues. The CDR3 is CAATGTDNSGNTIYF. CDR3 in DNA: TGTGCCGCCACCGGGACAGACAACTCTGGAAACACCATATATTTT.

The V call is TRBV30, the J call TRBJ2-6; possible D gene TRBD1, 5 bases. There are 13 residues in the CDR3. Looked up from germline, CDR1 is GTSNPN and CDR2 is SVGIG (reference sequence). V lost 5 bases and J lost 1, with 6 bases in between. The CDR3 nucleotides read TGTGCCTGGGCAGGGTCTGGGGCCAACGTCCTGACTTTC. This gives the protein CAWAGSGANVLTF.

The chain combines TRBV6-5 with TRBJ2-7; D not certain. Germline CDR1 is MNHEY and CDR2 is SVGAGI. The CDR3 sequence is 12 residues long. Trimming left V 5 bases short and J 3 bases short, with 8 bases between. The CDR3 protein is CASSVHFYEQYF. The CDR3 DNA reads TGTGCCAGCAGTGTCCACTTCTACGAGCAGTACTTC.

This clone was recorded a few times. The rearrangement uses TRBV7-8 and TRBJ1-1, with 7 bases identical to TRBD1. V was clipped by 1 base and J by 3 bases; unmatched bases: 5. Germline V CDR1 and CDR2: SGHVS, FQNEAQ. The CDR3 sequence is 15 residues long. DNA of the CDR3: TGTGCCAGCAGCTTAGGTCCCGACAGGGACACTGAAGCTTTCTTT. Protein sequence: CASSLGPDRDTEAFF. Looking up the rest from reference TRBV7-8 and TRBJ1-1 gives the full variable domain: GAGVSQSPRYKVAKRGQDVALRCDPISGHVSLFWYQQALGQGPEFLTYFQNEAQLDKSGLPSDRFFAERPEGSVSTLKIQRTQQEDSAVYLCASSLGPDRDTEAFFGQGTRLTVV.

A word on this clone: A junction end diverges from the germline sequence, so it may reflect a read error. This rearrangement joins TRBV7-7 to TRBJ2-2; TRBD2 might be the D (6 bases). Germline V gives CDR1 SSHAT, CDR2 FNYEAQ (reference sequence). CDR3 length equals 15 residues. The CDR3 sequence: CASTPGPAGTGELFF. In DNA form, the CDR3 reads TGTGCTAGCACCCCCGGACCGGCGGGGACCGGGGAGCTGTTTTTT.

V is TRBV2 and J is TRBJ2-5; D is perhaps TRBD2 (6 bases). With 0 bases removed from V and 5 bases from J, the gap between germline ends came to 19 bases. The germline gives CDR1 SNHLY, CDR2 FYNNEI. The CDR3 totals 17 residues. The CDR3 reads CASSEALTSKPRETQYF. The CDR3 nucleotides read TGTGCCAGCAGTGAAGCGCTTACTAGCAAGCCCCGGGAGACCCAGTACTTC. The whole variable domain, remainder taken from reference TRBV2 and TRBJ2-5, is EPEVTQTPSHQVTQMGQEVILRCVPISNHLYFYWYRQILGQKVEFLVSFYNNEISEKSEIFDDQFSVERPDGSNFTLKIRSTKLEDSAMYFCASSEALTSKPRETQYFGPGTRLLVL.

The rearrangement joins TRBV6-1 to TRBJ1-4; 7 positions agree with TRBD1. CDR1 and CDR2 (germline): MNHNS, SASEGT. Unmatched junction bases numbered 3, after V lost 5 bases and J lost 0 bases. This CDR3 comprises 15 residues. CDR3 sequence: CASSPDRATNEKLFF. CDR3 nucleotides: TGTGCCAGCAGTCCAGACAGGGCAACTAATGAAAAACTGTTTTTT.

The V call is TRBV10-3, the J call TRBJ2-1; D is undetermined. With 2 bases removed from V and 6 bases from J, the gap between germline ends came to 5 bases. The CDR3 contains 12 residues. The germline V gene encodes CDR1 ENHRY and CDR2 SYGVKD. CDR3 coding DNA: TGTGCCATCAGTGAGCGGAGCAATGAGCAGTTCTTC. It specifies CAISERSNEQFF.

Concerning this clone itself: An end of the junction differs from the germline gene, which may be a read error. In DNA, the CDR3 is TGTGCCAGCAGTCCTAATACTAGAAAGAGTGGGTTC. Its protein is CASSPNTRKSGF. The chain employs TRBV6-6 and TRBJ2-7; D possibly corresponds to TRBD2 (5 bases). The CDR3 loop spans 12 amino acids. Germline V lookup: CDR1 MNHNY, CDR2 SVGAGI (reference sequence).

V gene TRBV7-2 combines with J gene TRBJ1-1; D is uncertain. Trimming removed 5 bases at V and 4 bases at J, with 11 bases between. This CDR3 spans 13 amino acids. Germline V gene lookup returns CDR1 SGHTA and CDR2 FQGNSA. CDR3 sequence: CASSANRGTEAFF. Written as DNA, the CDR3 is TGTGCCAGCAGCGCCAACCGGGGCACTGAAGCTTTCTTT. The whole variable domain, remainder taken from reference TRBV7-2 and TRBJ1-1, is GAGVSQSPSNKVTEKGKDVELRCDPISGHTALYWYRQSLGQGLEFLIYFQGNSAPDKSGLPSDRFSAERTGGSVSTLTIQRTQQEDSAVYLCASSANRGTEAFFGQGTRLTVV.

V usage is TRBV15 and J usage is TRBJ2-5, with 7 bases matching TRBD1. The end of the DNA is better explained by TRBJ2-7, so the J call may be wrong. Germline CDR1 LNHNV, CDR2 YYDKDF (reference sequence). The CDR3 runs to 13 residues. For the CDR3, the DNA is TGTGCCACCAGCATAAACAGGGGCTACGAGCAGTACTTC. Its translation: CATSINRGYEQYF.